What follows are 12 T cell receptor beta chains derived from one specimen sequenced in a study of shared clonotypes between healthy human individuals. CD45RO-negative cells were positively selected for CCR7, leaving out terminally differentiated effector memory CD45RA+ cells. Only in-frame clones appear in the TCRdb table, and some are missing; sequencing was by immunoSEQ multiplex PCR. The data show about 2.2 million clones, with just over 90% seen just once and roughly 1.7% held by the top ten. Sequenced: naive CD8+ T cells from PBMCs. The receptors originated from a man between 18 and 35 years old in good health. Some clones in this sample may be carry-over from other donors' samples.

The chain employs TRBV9 and TRBJ2-3; D unclear. V lost 2 bases and J 6 bases, leaving 13 bases between the germline ends. The CDR3 has 14 amino acids. Germline CDR1 reads SGDLS; CDR2 reads YYNGEE. This CDR3 reads CASSVADGRDTQYF. The CDR3 nucleotides read TGTGCCAGCAGCGTGGCGGACGGAAGGGATACGCAGTATTTT.

Here the CDR3 DNA reads TGTGCCATCAGTGTTGTTACGGGCTCAGGAAACACCATATATTTT. Protein sequence: CAISVVTGSGNTIYF. The chain couples TRBV10-3 to TRBJ1-3; D is unresolved. Germline V gene lookup returns CDR1 ENHRY and CDR2 SYGVKD. The CDR3 contains 15 residues. Trimming cost V 4 bases and J 4 bases, with 14 bases left between them.

CDR3 in DNA: TGTGCCAGTAGTATAGTCCGGACTAGCGGAAACAATGAGCAGTTCTTC. Residues: CASSIVRTSGNNEQFF. The chain joins TRBV19 to TRBJ2-1; TRBD2 matches 10 bases. With V trimmed by 1 base and J by 5 bases, 5 bases remained unmatched. The CDR3 is 16 residues long. Germline V CDR1 and CDR2: LNHDA, SQIVND (reference sequence).

The rearrangement uses TRBV28 and TRBJ2-7; D uncertain. The CDR3 spans 13 residues. V was clipped by 6 bases and J by 2 bases, with 11 bases between them. CDR1 and CDR2 from the germline V gene are MDHEN and SYDVKM. The CDR3 nucleotides read TGTGCCAGCAGACCATTCGGACCCTACGAGCAGTACTTC. The encoded protein is CASRPFGPYEQYF.

V gene TRBV28 combines with J gene TRBJ2-1, with D possibly being TRBD1 (6 bases). The CDR3 contains 13 residues. The V end lost 9 bases, the J end lost 4 bases, and 13 bases lay between the germline ends. The germline V gene has CDR1 MDHEN and CDR2 SYDVKM. In DNA form, the CDR3 reads TGTGCCAGTGGGGGCAGGGCGTACAATGAGCAGTTCTTC. Encoded protein: CASGGRAYNEQFF. The whole variable domain, remainder taken from reference TRBV28 and TRBJ2-1, is DVKVTQSSRYLVKRTGEKVFLECVQDMDHENMFWYRQDPGLGLRLIYFSYDVKMKEKGDIPEGYSVSREKKERFSLILESASTNQTSMYLCASGGRAYNEQFFGPGTRLTVL.

The chain couples TRBV5-8 to TRBJ1-5; 9 positions match TRBD1. The CDR3 length is 17 residues. The junction had 13 bases not matched to a gene; V was cut back by 5 bases and J by 4 bases. The V gene's germline CDR1 is SGHTS and CDR2 YDEGEE. The CDR3 is CASRSDRGMSNNQPQHF. DNA for the CDR3: TGTGCCAGCAGGTCTGACAGGGGGATGTCCAATAATCAGCCCCAGCATTTT.

V and J are TRBV9 and TRBJ1-2; the D is unclear. The CDR3 runs 15 residues. The germline V and J ends were trimmed by 0 bases and 4 bases, with 13 bases remaining between them. The germline gives CDR1 SGDLS, CDR2 YYNGEE. The DNA for the CDR3 is TGTGCCAGCAGCGTAGGTCGGAGGGATCCCTATGGCTACACCTTC. It codes for CASSVGRRDPYGYTF. Supplemented by reference TRBV9 and TRBJ1-2, the full variable domain reads DSGVTQTPKHLITATGQRVTLRCSPRSGDLSVYWYQQSLDQGLQFLIQYYNGEERAKGNILERFSAQQFPDLHSELNLSSLELGDSALYFCASSVGRRDPYGYTFGSGTRLTVV.

The chain recombines TRBV11-2 with TRBJ1-2; D is undetermined. CDR3 size: 12 residues. With 4 bases removed from V and 7 bases from J, the gap between germline ends came to 10 bases. CDR1 is SGHAT, CDR2 FQNNGV, per germline. DNA for the CDR3: TGTGCCAGCAGCTCCTTTTCTTCTGGCTACACCTTC. Amino acids: CASSSFSSGYTF.

V gene TRBV7-9 combines with J gene TRBJ2-1, with 9 bases identical to TRBD2. This CDR3 region has 17 residues. V shed 5 bases, J shed 4 bases, and the junction held 12 bases outside the gene matches. Germline V gives CDR1 SEHNR, CDR2 FQNEAQ (reference sequence). CDR3 DNA sequence: TGTGCCAGCAGCCCGCTCAAAGGTAGCGGGAGATACAATGAGCAGTTCTTC. This sequence encodes CASSPLKGSGRYNEQFF.

The V and J genes are TRBV25-1 and TRBJ2-1; D is perhaps TRBD2 (6 bases). This CDR3 is built from 17 residues. V was shortened by 4 bases and J by 0 bases, with 16 bases between the two germline ends. Germline V lookup: CDR1 MGHDK, CDR2 SYGVNS. CDR3 nucleotide sequence: TGTGCCAGCAGTGTCCACATAGCGGACATCTCCTACAATGAGCAGTTCTTC. Amino acids: CASSVHIADISYNEQFF.

This clone was recorded once. For the CDR3, the DNA is TGCGCCAGCAGCTTGGAAGTGTCGGACTGGAAGTACTTC. This codes for CASSLEVSDWKYF. The chain employs TRBV5-1 and TRBJ2-5; weak D call: TRBD2 (5 bases). V lost 0 bases and J 12 bases, leaving 15 bases between the germline ends. The CDR3 runs 13 residues. Germline CDR1 is SGHRS and CDR2 is YFSETQ.

The chain combines TRBV19 with TRBJ2-7, with 8 bases that match TRBD2. The germline V gene encodes CDR1 LNHDA and CDR2 SQIVND (reference sequence). Unmatched junction bases numbered 7, after V lost 9 bases and J lost 3 bases. The CDR3 is 13 amino acids. CDR3 sequence (DNA): TGTGCCAGCCGCCGAAGCGGGAGCTACGAGCAGTACTTC. Encoded protein: CASRRSGSYEQYF. The full variable domain, its missing parts supplied by reference TRBV19 and TRBJ2-7, is DGGITQSPKYLFRKEGQNVTLSCEQNLNHDAMYWYRQDPGQGLRLIYYSQIVNDFQKGDIAEGYSVSREKKESFPLTVTSAQKNPTAFYLCASRRSGSYEQYFGPGTRLTVT.